What follows are 30 T cell receptor beta chains derived from one specimen sequenced in a study of blood T cell repertoires in COVID-19. Data came from immunoSEQ multiplex PCR; TCRdb stores just in-frame clones and leaves some out. Among about 48,000 clones listed, roughly 77% were seen once. Sequenced sample: peripheral blood. The receptors were gathered from a human donor with active or convalescent COVID-19. The donor label of this sample is uncertain.

J is TRBJ2-1 and V is TRBV7-3; 8 bases agree with TRBD2. Germline V gene data show CDR1 as SGHTA and CDR2 as FQGTGA. The V segment lost 3 bases and the J segment 12 bases; nucleotides outside the gene matches: 10. The CDR3 has 14 amino acids. The CDR3 region has the DNA TGTGCCAGCAGCTTTGGCTCTAGCGGGCATGGGCAGTTCTTC. Amino acids: CASSFGSSGHGQFF.

This clone was observed once. The chain has TRBV10-3 and TRBJ2-2; 8 bases align to TRBD2. The CDR3 is 19 amino acids. Germline CDR1 and CDR2: ENHRY and SYGVKD. V was clipped by 0 bases and J by 5 bases; unmatched bases: 14. The CDR3 DNA reads TGTGCCATCAGTGAGTCGGAAGTTCGGCAGCGGGAGAAGACCGGGGAGCTGTTTTTT. Encoded protein: CAISESEVRQREKTGELFF.

Here the CDR3 reads CASSFTTGGNQPQHF. CDR3 DNA sequence: TGTGCCAGCAGTTTTACCACAGGGGGCAATCAGCCCCAGCATTTT. This chain links TRBV6-5 with TRBJ1-5, with TRBD1 identical over 7 bases. The V segment lost 4 bases and the J segment 2 bases; nucleotides outside the gene matches: 5. CDR1 and CDR2 from the germline V gene are MNHEY and SVGAGI. CDR3 length: 15 amino acids.

The chain couples TRBV12-3 or TRBV12-4 to TRBJ2-2; a weak D match, TRBD1 (5 bases). This CDR3 region has 13 residues. Between the trimmed V and J ends, which lost 6 bases and 3 bases, there was a span of 8 bases. The CDR3 nucleotides read TGTGCCAGCAGGGTACAGGACACCGGGGAGCTGTTTTTT. It translates to CASRVQDTGELFF.

V is TRBV9 and J is TRBJ2-7, with D unresolved. The CDR3 spans 13 residues. Per germline, CDR1 SGDLS and CDR2 YYNGEE. Between the trimmed V and J ends, which lost 1 base and 4 bases, there was a span of 9 bases. The CDR3 reads CASSVHTGYEQYF. For the CDR3, the DNA is TGTGCCAGCAGCGTACATACCGGGTACGAGCAGTACTTC.

In this sample, this clone turned up a few times. The chain couples TRBV7-3 to TRBJ2-1; D perhaps matches TRBD1 (5 bases). V was trimmed by 5 bases and J by 11 bases, leaving 22 bases between them. The CDR3 is 15 amino acids. CDR1 is SGHTA, CDR2 FQGTGA, per germline. CDR3 DNA sequence: TGTGCCAGCAGCCCCCAGACAGACTTCGGGTCTAAGCAGTTCTTC. It yields the protein CASSPQTDFGSKQFF. The entire variable domain, with the rest obtained from reference TRBV7-3 and TRBJ2-1, is as follows: GAGVSQTPSNKVTEKGKYVELRCDPISGHTALYWYRQSLGQGPEFLIYFQGTGAADDSGLPNDRFFAVRPEGSVSTLKIQRTERGDSAVYLCASSPQTDFGSKQFFGPGTRLTVL.

The chain couples TRBV29-1 to TRBJ2-1, with 8 bases identical to TRBD2. J lost 1 base, V lost 5 bases, and 7 bases had no gene match. Germline V lookup: CDR1 SQVTM, CDR2 ANQGSEA. This CDR3 is built from 15 residues. DNA for the CDR3: TGCAGCGTTCACCCCTCTAGCGGGTCCTACAATGAGCAGTTCTTC. Its protein product is CSVHPSSGSYNEQFF.

The chain links TRBV20-1 to TRBJ2-7, with TRBD2 matching 11 bases. Germline V gene lookup returns CDR1 DFQATT and CDR2 SNEGSKA (reference sequence). The CDR3 has 17 residues. V trimming: 3 bases; J trimming: 2 bases; junction bases outside the gene matches: 12. CDR3 in amino acids: CSASGGLAGGGTYEQYF. In DNA, the CDR3 is TGCAGTGCTAGTGGCGGTCTAGCGGGAGGAGGAACCTACGAGCAGTACTTC.

The chain carries TRBV5-1 and TRBJ2-3; a weak D match, TRBD1 (6 bases). Between the trimmed V and J ends, which lost 2 bases and 0 bases, there was a span of 16 bases. The CDR3 loop spans 17 amino acids. Germline V CDR1 and CDR2: SGHRS, YFSETQ. The CDR3 DNA follows: TGCGCCAGCAGCTTATTACTAGGGGGTTTTAGCACAGATACGCAGTATTTT. The encoded protein is CASSLLLGGFSTDTQYF.

The rearrangement uses TRBV10-1 and TRBJ2-2; D gene unclear. Per the germline V gene, CDR1 is WNHNN and CDR2 is SYGVQD (reference sequence). The CDR3 is made up of 12 amino acids. The ends were cut back, 5 bases at V and 8 bases at J, with 9 bases in the middle. CDR3 residues: CASSSATGELFF. CDR3 DNA: TGCGCCAGCAGTTCTGCGACAGGGGAGCTGTTTTTT.

This rearrangement joins TRBV28 to TRBJ2-5, with D perhaps matching TRBD1 (6 bases). Deletions cut 10 bases from V and 1 base from J, with 13 bases between. CDR3 length: 13 amino acids. The germline V gene has CDR1 MDHEN and CDR2 SYDVKM. The CDR3 here is CATLGTTQETQYF. CDR3 DNA: TGTGCCACCTTGGGGACAACCCAAGAGACCCAGTACTTC.

This chain links TRBV19 with TRBJ2-1; 11 bases align to TRBD2. The CDR3 covers 17 residues. From germline, CDR1 is LNHDA and CDR2 SQIVND (reference sequence). V dropped 5 bases and J dropped 5; count of bases not matched to a gene: 11. The chain's CDR3 is CASSGPQTSGNNNEQFF. The CDR3 DNA reads as TGTGCCAGTAGTGGGCCCCAGACTAGCGGGAATAACAATGAGCAGTTCTTC.

V usage is TRBV30 and J usage is TRBJ2-7; no firm D call. The germline V and J ends were trimmed by 7 bases and 0 bases, with 13 bases remaining between them. The CDR3 loop spans 13 amino acids. Per the germline V gene, CDR1 is GTSNPN and CDR2 is SVGIG (reference sequence). CDR3: CASRLLSSYEQYF. The CDR3 nucleotides are TGTGCCTCCAGACTGTTGTCCTCCTACGAGCAGTACTTC.

This clone appeared a few times. The chain employs TRBV3-1 (or the pseudogene TRBV3-2) and TRBJ1-4; 7 bases are shared with TRBD1. Per germline, CDR1 LGHDT and CDR2 YNNKEL (reference sequence). The ends lost 4 bases at V and 7 bases at J; junction bases unmatched: 6. The CDR3 is 14 residues long. The CDR3: CASSPQGRGEKLFF. As DNA, the CDR3 is TGTGCCAGCAGCCCACAGGGGCGGGGTGAAAAACTGTTTTTT.

The chain is built from TRBV6-4 and TRBJ1-3; 7 bases are shared with TRBD1. CDR1 and CDR2 (germline): MRHNA, SNTAGT. The trim removed 3 bases at V and 0 bases at J, leaving 2 bases unmatched. The CDR3 has 15 amino acids. In DNA form, the CDR3 reads TGTGCCAGCAGTGAGACAGGGCCCTCTGGAAACACCATATATTTT. Translating it yields CASSETGPSGNTIYF.

With regard to this clone: Distinct nucleotide sequences in the sample also encode this CDR3. The chain joins TRBV5-1 to TRBJ2-7, with TRBD1 as a possible D gene (7 bases). The V end lost 3 bases, the J end lost 4 bases, and 17 bases lay between the germline ends. Per the germline V gene, CDR1 is SGHRS and CDR2 is YFSETQ. There are 15 residues in the CDR3. The CDR3 reads CASSWGDRSSYEQYF. The CDR3 DNA follows: TGCGCCAGCAGCTGGGGGGACAGAAGTAGTTACGAGCAGTACTTC. Together with reference TRBV5-1 and TRBJ2-7, the CDR3 gives the full variable domain: KAGVTQTPRYLIKTRGQQVTLSCSPISGHRSVSWYQQTPGQGLQFLFEYFSETQRNKGNFPGRFSGRQFSNSRSEMNVSTLELGDSALYLCASSWGDRSSYEQYFGPGTRLTVT.

The chain links TRBV28 to TRBJ1-2; TRBD1 matches at 8 bases. CDR3 length: 15 residues. Germline CDR1 reads MDHEN; CDR2 reads SYDVKM. Unmatched junction bases numbered 6, after V lost 5 bases and J lost 1 base. The CDR3 spells CASSEGQVFNYGYTF. The CDR3 DNA is TGTGCCAGCAGTGAGGGACAGGTCTTTAACTATGGCTACACCTTC.

The CDR3 loop is CASKLSRDFRGYNSPLHF. Here the CDR3 DNA reads TGTGCCAGCAAACTTTCTCGGGACTTCAGGGGGTATAATTCACCCCTCCACTTT. The chain employs TRBV2 and TRBJ1-6, with TRBD1 matching 7 bases. Germline V CDR1 and CDR2: SNHLY, FYNNEI. The CDR3 length is 18 residues. V gave up 7 bases and J gave up 4 bases; unmatched junction bases: 16.

The chain employs TRBV18 and TRBJ2-7, with 8 bases lining up with TRBD2. Germline-derived CDR1 and CDR2 are KGHSH and LQKENI. This CDR3 spans 16 amino acids. Germline trimming cut 1 base from V and 6 bases from J; bases unmatched to any gene: 11. The CDR3 is CASSPLNPGGRREQYF. As DNA, the CDR3 is TGTGCCAGCTCACCACTGAACCCCGGCGGGAGGCGCGAGCAGTACTTC. The full variable domain, its missing parts supplied by reference TRBV18 and TRBJ2-7, is NAGVMQNPRHLVRRRGQEARLRCSPMKGHSHVYWYRQLPEEGLKFMVYLQKENIIDESGMPKERFSAEFPKEGPSILRIQQVVRGDSAAYFCASSPLNPGGRREQYFGPGTRLTVT.

This clone was seen more than once but under ten times. The chain combines TRBV20-1 with TRBJ2-7; the match to TRBD1 covers 7 bases. Trimming took 3 bases from V and 4 from J; bases not matched to a gene: 9. This CDR3 region has 14 residues. From germline, CDR1 is DFQATT and CDR2 SNEGSKA (reference sequence). For the CDR3, the DNA is TGCAGTGCTAGTCCCCCGGGACAGTCATACGAGCAGTACTTC. Encoded protein: CSASPPGQSYEQYF.

The rearrangement joins TRBV27 to TRBJ2-1; TRBD2 is a possible D gene (5 bases). The CDR3 totals 15 residues. With 5 bases removed from V and 0 bases from J, the gap between germline ends came to 11 bases. Germline-derived CDR1 and CDR2 are MNHEY and SMNVEV (reference sequence). The CDR3 region has the DNA TGTGCCAGCAGTCCGACGGGAAGCTCCTACAATGAGCAGTTCTTC. Translation gives CASSPTGSSYNEQFF.

The chain combines TRBV30 with TRBJ2-1, with D possibly matching TRBD2 (5 bases). CDR3 length equals 12 residues. V was pared by 3 bases and J by 12 bases, with 15 bases between. Germline V CDR1 and CDR2: GTSNPN, SVGIG (reference sequence). This CDR3 reads CAWRPTGDRQFF. The DNA for the CDR3 is TGTGCCTGGAGACCAACCGGGGATCGGCAGTTCTTC.

The chain carries TRBV18 and TRBJ1-5; 10 nucleotides align to TRBD1. Germline-derived CDR1 and CDR2 are KGHSH and LQKENI. The CDR3 runs to 18 residues. V dropped 6 bases and J dropped 2; count of bases not matched to a gene: 13. Here the CDR3 DNA reads TGTGCCAGCTCGCTTTCCGGGACAGGGGCCATAGGCAATCAGCCCCAGCATTTT. Residues: CASSLSGTGAIGNQPQHF.

The chain uses TRBV28 and TRBJ2-1; 8 nucleotides match TRBD1. Germline CDR1 and CDR2: MDHEN and SYDVKM. The CDR3 runs 15 residues. Trimming took 6 bases from V and 5 from J; bases not matched to a gene: 9. CDR3 nucleotides: TGTGCCAGCAGCCAGGGGGACAGGCTGAACAATGAGCAGTTCTTC. Its translation is CASSQGDRLNNEQFF. Full variable domain (missing parts from reference TRBV28 and TRBJ2-1): DVKVTQSSRYLVKRTGEKVFLECVQDMDHENMFWYRQDPGLGLRLIYFSYDVKMKEKGDIPEGYSVSREKKERFSLILESASTNQTSMYLCASSQGDRLNNEQFFGPGTRLTVL.

This clone was detected a few times. The chain links TRBV3-1 (or the pseudogene TRBV3-2) to TRBJ1-6; tentatively, D is TRBD1 (5 bases). Trimming cost V 0 bases and J 6 bases, with 12 bases left between them. CDR3 length: 16 amino acids. Germline CDR1 and CDR2: LGHDT and YNNKEL (reference sequence). This CDR3 is CASSQDPTGFNSPLHF. The CDR3 DNA follows: TGTGCCAGCAGCCAAGATCCAACAGGATTTAATTCACCCCTCCACTTT.

This sequence joins TRBV5-4 and TRBJ2-7, with 9 positions matching TRBD2. The germline V gene has CDR1 SGHNT and CDR2 YYREEE (reference sequence). CDR3 size: 16 residues. V dropped 0 bases and J dropped 5; count of bases not matched to a gene: 9. In DNA form, the CDR3 reads TGTGCCAGCAGCTTGGGTGCTAGCGGGGTAGCGAACGAGCAGTACTTC. Amino acids: CASSLGASGVANEQYF. Filled out from reference TRBV5-4 and TRBJ2-7, the complete variable domain reads ETGVTQSPTHLIKTRGQQVTLRCSSQSGHNTVSWYQQALGQGPQFIFQYYREEENGRGNFPPRFSGLQFPNYSSELNVNALELDDSALYLCASSLGASGVANEQYFGPGTRLTVT.

The CDR3 nucleotides read TGTGCCAGCAGCTTGGGCAGGGGCCCTAATCAGCCCCAGCATTTT. As protein: CASSLGRGPNQPQHF. The chain has TRBV7-9 and TRBJ1-5, with D tentatively TRBD1 (6 bases). Trimming cost V 3 bases and J 4 bases, with 13 bases left between them. This CDR3 has 15 residues. Germline V gives CDR1 SEHNR, CDR2 FQNEAQ (reference sequence).

The rearrangement uses TRBV24-1 and TRBJ1-2; D is perhaps TRBD1 (6 bases). CDR3 length equals 17 residues. V lost 5 bases and J lost 3, with 21 bases in between. From germline, CDR1 is KGHDR and CDR2 SFDVKD. The CDR3 coding sequence is TGTGCCACCAGTGGTCCCAGGGGCGAAGGTTTGGACTATGGCTACACCTTC. This gives the protein CATSGPRGEGLDYGYTF.

The V and J genes are TRBV5-1 and TRBJ2-7; 7 bases match TRBD1. Trimming cost V 4 bases and J 0 bases; bases outside gene matches: 7. This CDR3 spans 15 amino acids. CDR1 and CDR2 (germline): SGHRS, YFSETQ. CDR3 amino acids: CASSPGQALSYEQYF. The CDR3 DNA is TGCGCCAGCAGCCCTGGACAGGCGCTCTCCTACGAGCAGTACTTC.

V usage is TRBV7-2 and J usage is TRBJ2-5; 11 positions agree with TRBD2. CDR1 and CDR2 (germline): SGHTA, FQGNSA. Unmatched junction bases numbered 11, after V lost 4 bases and J lost 7 bases. CDR3 length: 16 residues. This chain's CDR3 is CASSSPTSGTPGTQYF. For the CDR3, the DNA is TGTGCCAGCAGCTCCCCGACTAGCGGGACCCCCGGGACCCAGTACTTC.